A single sample is the source of the 17 T cell receptor beta chains below, sequenced in a study of T cells in Graves' hyperthyroidism and ophthalmopathy. TCR beta CDR3 regions were amplified from RNA. Researchers ran a first-round RT-PCR on the TCR CDR3 using the HTBI primer set. TCRdb independently ran MiXCR on the multiplex PCR reads; one entry per CDR3 protein. In the table there are approximately 590,000 distinct CDR3 sequences, approximately 14% of which are singletons. The sample was blood. All receptors come from a young woman with Graves' hyperthyroidism.

The chain has TRBV5-1 and TRBJ2-1; 13 bases agree with TRBD2. V lost 4 bases, J lost 9 bases, and 7 bases stayed unmatched. The CDR3 spans 15 residues. The germline CDR1 and CDR2 sequences are SGHRS and YFSETQ. CDR3 DNA sequence: TGCGCCAGCAGCACGAGGACTAGCGGGAGTGTTGAGCAGTTCTTC. Protein product: CASSTRTSGSVEQFF.

This clonotype has a count of ten or more. The chain links TRBV28 to TRBJ2-5, with 9 bases matching TRBD1. This CDR3 comprises 17 residues. Per germline, CDR1 MDHEN and CDR2 SYDVKM. The V and J ends lost 2 bases and 1 base, in that order; junction bases with no gene match: 8. In nucleotides, the CDR3 is TGTGCCAGCAGTTTACTCGGGACAGGGTCCCCCCAAGAGACCCAGTACTTC. Translating gives CASSLLGTGSPQETQYF. Looking up the rest from reference TRBV28 and TRBJ2-5 gives the full variable domain: DVKVTQSSRYLVKRTGEKVFLECVQDMDHENMFWYRQDPGLGLRLIYFSYDVKMKEKGDIPEGYSVSREKKERFSLILESASTNQTSMYLCASSLLGTGSPQETQYFGPGTRLLVL.

This clonotype was seen a few times. V gene TRBV5-6 combines with J gene TRBJ2-4; D gene uncertain. Trimming pared 2 bases from V and 3 bases from J, leaving 12 bases between. Looked up from germline, CDR1 is SGHDT and CDR2 is YYEEEE. The CDR3 is made up of 15 amino acids. Here the CDR3 DNA reads TGTGCCAGCAGCTTAAGCGTCAACGTCAAAAACATTCAGTACTTC. As protein: CASSLSVNVKNIQYF.

This clonotype was picked up many times. The chain employs TRBV3-1 and TRBJ2-7; 7 bases match TRBD2. The CDR3 runs 14 residues. V gave up 4 bases and J gave up 6 bases; unmatched junction bases: 9. Germline V gene lookup returns CDR1 LGHDT and CDR2 YNNKEL (reference sequence). The CDR3, as DNA: TGTGCCAGCAGCCGGGACTATCCTTCTCCCGAGCAGTACTTC. It yields the protein CASSRDYPSPEQYF.

This clonotype was recorded many times. This chain joins TRBV7-8 and TRBJ2-2, with TRBD2 matching 8 bases. Germline lookup yields CDR1 SGHVS and CDR2 FQNEAQ. The ends lost 2 bases at V and 2 bases at J; junction bases unmatched: 4. The CDR3 covers 16 residues. DNA of the CDR3: TGTGCCAGCAGCTTAAATGCGGGAGGCAACACCGGGGAGCTGTTTTTT. Its translation: CASSLNAGGNTGELFF.

This clonotype came up a few times. The V call is TRBV7-9, the J call TRBJ2-3; D is uncertain. The length of the CDR3 is 14 residues. Trimming pared 3 bases from V and 6 bases from J, leaving 13 bases between. Germline assignment: CDR1 SEHNR and CDR2 FQNEAQ (reference sequence). CDR3 sequence: CASSFSLGSDTQYF. The CDR3 nucleotides read TGTGCCAGCAGCTTTTCTTTGGGTTCCGATACGCAGTATTTT.

This clonotype was seen at least ten times. This chain uses TRBV6-2 or TRBV6-3 with TRBJ2-5, with D perhaps TRBD1 (5 bases). This CDR3 has 16 amino acids. The V end was cut by 2 bases, the J end by 5 bases, with 18 bases between. The V gene's germline CDR1 is MNHEY and CDR2 SVGEGT. The CDR3 region is CASSYVELHRLETQYF. CDR3 nucleotide sequence: TGTGCCAGCAGTTACGTCGAGCTTCACAGGCTGGAGACCCAGTACTTC.

This clonotype was recorded at least ten times. Sequence at one end of the junction differs from germline and may be a read error. The chain has TRBV12-3 or TRBV12-4 and TRBJ2-7; perhaps TRBD2 as D (5 bases). The CDR3 has 13 amino acids. CDR3: CASSFASSHEQYF. The CDR3 coding sequence is TGTGCCAGCAGTTTCGCTAGCTCCCACGAGCAGTACTTC.

The sample holds a few counts of this clonotype. The chain employs TRBV7-6 and TRBJ1-3; 8 bases match TRBD1. Per germline, CDR1 SGHVS and CDR2 FNYEAQ. The junction had 15 bases not matched to a gene; V was cut back by 4 bases and J by 4 bases. This CDR3 has 18 amino acids. The CDR3 DNA reads as TGTGCCAGCAGCTCCTCCGGTTCAGGGGGCGTTTCGGGAAACACCATATATTTT. Encoded protein: CASSSSGSGGVSGNTIYF.

This clonotype was observed at least ten times. This rearrangement joins TRBV30 to TRBJ2-7; perhaps TRBD2 as D (5 bases). V was clipped by 5 bases and J by 4 bases, with 12 bases between them. Germline V gene data show CDR1 as GTSNPN and CDR2 as SVGIG (reference sequence). This CDR3 spans 12 amino acids. The CDR3 DNA reads TGTGCCTGGGGACTGTTTACTTACGAGCAGTACTTC. This translates into CAWGLFTYEQYF.

There are a few counts of this clonotype. The chain has TRBV19 and TRBJ2-1; either TRBD1 or TRBD2 may fit D (5 bases each). Germline-derived CDR1 and CDR2 are LNHDA and SQIVND (reference sequence). The CDR3 has 17 residues. Deletions cut 1 base from V and 2 bases from J, with 15 bases between. The CDR3 spells CASSIGGGRAAYNEQFF. As DNA, the CDR3 is TGTGCCAGTAGTATAGGGGGCGGGCGGGCTGCCTACAATGAGCAGTTCTTC.

This clonotype was seen more than once but under ten times. This chain joins TRBV7-3 and TRBJ1-2, with 7 bases identical to TRBD1. Germline V gene sequence: CDR1 SGHTA, CDR2 FQGTGA. The CDR3 covers 13 residues. Trimming at V came to 3 bases and at J to 8 bases, leaving 6 bases not matched to a gene. Written as DNA, the CDR3 is TGTGCCAGCAGCTTGGGGACAGCTGGCGGCTACACCTTC. Protein sequence: CASSLGTAGGYTF. The full variable domain, completed using reference TRBV7-3 and TRBJ1-2, is GAGVSQTPSNKVTEKGKYVELRCDPISGHTALYWYRQSLGQGPEFLIYFQGTGAADDSGLPNDRFFAVRPEGSVSTLKIQRTERGDSAVYLCASSLGTAGGYTFGSGTRLTVV.

The chain combines TRBV3-1 with TRBJ2-7; 9 bases align to TRBD2. The ends lost 6 bases at V and 5 bases at J; junction bases unmatched: 8. Germline CDR1 and CDR2: LGHDT and YNNKEL (reference sequence). The CDR3 has 14 residues. DNA for the CDR3: TGTGCCAGCAGGCCTAGCGGGAAAAGCGACGAGCAGTACTTC. Its translation: CASRPSGKSDEQYF.

There are a few counts of this clonotype. This rearrangement joins TRBV5-1 to TRBJ1-4; D is uncertain. V gave up 3 bases and J gave up 8 bases, with 17 bases separating them. Looked up from germline, CDR1 is SGHRS and CDR2 is YFSETQ. CDR3 length equals 15 residues. The CDR3 bases are TGCGCCAGCAGCTGGAACAACCAGCGGGGAGAAAAACTGTTTTTT. Translation: CASSWNNQRGEKLFF. The variable domain in full, with the rest retrieved from reference TRBV5-1 and TRBJ1-4, is KAGVTQTPRYLIKTRGQQVTLSCSPISGHRSVSWYQQTPGQGLQFLFEYFSETQRNKGNFPGRFSGRQFSNSRSEMNVSTLELGDSALYLCASSWNNQRGEKLFFGSGTQLSVL.

This chain joins TRBV20-1 and TRBJ2-7; no firm D call. V lost 6 bases and J 6 bases, leaving 18 bases between the germline ends. The CDR3 consists of 13 residues. Germline loops: CDR1 DFQATT, CDR2 SNEGSKA (reference sequence). CDR3: CSAPHSRVGEQYF. CDR3 DNA sequence: TGCAGTGCCCCCCACAGTCGGGTGGGCGAGCAGTACTTC.

Ten or more counts support this clonotype. The chain couples TRBV6-2 or TRBV6-3 to TRBJ2-7, with D possibly being TRBD1 (6 bases). Trimming removed 5 bases at V and 2 bases at J, with 13 bases between. The germline V gene encodes CDR1 MNHEY and CDR2 SVGEGT. The CDR3 is 14 residues long. This CDR3 reads CASSHDRFPYEQYF. Written as DNA, the CDR3 is TGTGCCAGCAGTCACGACAGGTTTCCCTACGAGCAGTACTTC.

The genes are TRBV15 and TRBJ1-2; unclear D gene. The germline V and J ends were trimmed by 1 base and 4 bases, with 10 bases remaining between them. The germline V gene encodes CDR1 LNHNV and CDR2 YYDKDF (reference sequence). This CDR3 is built from 14 residues. This CDR3 reads CATSRAEGSYGYTF. For the CDR3, the DNA is TGTGCCACCAGCAGAGCCGAGGGATCCTATGGCTACACCTTC.